The entry below describes one TCR beta chain. Antigen specificity is unknown. Only in-frame clones appear in the TCRdb table, and some are missing; sequencing was by immunoSEQ multiplex PCR. The sample consists of under 600,000 clones, roughly 98% of them appearing once. The CDR3 extends over 16 amino acids. The J segment lost 8 bases and the V segment lost 5 bases, leaving 13 bases of the junction unmatched. Germline V gene sequence: CDR1 LNHNV, CDR2 YYDKDF (reference sequence). These data originate in a study of shared clonotypes between healthy human individuals. Study observations and caveats: The naive CD4 repertoires of a handful of donors were compared, and around 5.1% of clonotypes were shared.

CD45RO-negative, CCR7-selected cells formed the naive CD8 fraction, which excluded terminally differentiated effector memory CD45RA+ cells. Sample: naive CD8+ T cells sorted from blood. The chain carries TRBV15 and TRBJ2-1, with TRBD2 matching over 9 bases. This sequence originates from a man aged 25 to 40 in good health. CDR3 in amino acids: CATSVVAGVSAHEQFF. The CDR3 coding sequence is TGTGCCACCAGCGTGGTAGCGGGAGTATCTGCCCATGAGCAGTTCTTC.